This note documents a single TCR beta chain sequence. Its target is unknown. This sample was taken from a study of response to subunit inactivated influenza vaccine. Using its own MiXCR run on the RT-PCR reads, TCRdb lists one record per CDR3 protein. Counted here are under 800,000 distinct CDR3 sequences, approximately 15% occurring once; the ten biggest clones make up 6.5% to 8.5%. Study results and caveats: Authors suggested each seasonal flu vaccination may recruit only limited numbers of new T cells.

This sample comprised PBMCs from blood, obtained less than 15 days before vaccination. The clonotype was recovered from a man aged 50-59 years who received an inactivated influenza vaccine.

Here the CDR3 DNA reads TGTGCCAGCAGTTTTGAATTCAGGAGCAATCAGCCCCAGCATTTT. This encodes CASSFEFRSNQPQHF. The chain is built from TRBV27 and TRBJ1-5; D remains unclear. The V end was cut by 3 bases, the J end by 1 base, with 10 bases between. This CDR3 spans 15 amino acids. The germline V gene has CDR1 MNHEY and CDR2 SMNVEV (reference sequence).